A selection of T cell receptor beta chains follows, all from one sample in a study of T cell responses to AZD1222 COVID-19 vaccine. TCRdb's table, derived via immunoSEQ multiplex PCR, lists solely in-frame clones and lacks some. The sample comprises 85,000 to 130,000 clones, about 90% of which are singletons, and less than 9.5% rests with the top ten. The material was peripheral blood, obtained 28 days after the second AZD1222 dose. The receptors derive from an adult who received the AZD1222 COVID-19 vaccine. The CDR3 runs from the conserved cysteine through the conserved F or W. A D gene is named only where the DNA matches it firmly. Part of the rows lack a size; the others show once, few, many or a class for expanded clones.

-,TRBJ1-1,TRBD1,TRBV19,CASSLGGGRGNTEAFF,TGTGCCAGTAGTTTAGGAGGGGGCAGGGGAAACACTGAAGCTTTCTTT
-,TRBJ2-6,-,TRBV11-3,CASSTSVGIQSSGANVLTF,TGTGCCAGCAGCACCTCGGTGGGGATACAAAGCTCTGGGGCCAACGTCCTGACTTTC
once,TRBJ1-5,-,TRBV27,CASSPTTGNPQPQHF,TGTGCCAGCAGTCCTACCACAGGGAACCCTCAGCCCCAGCATTTT
-,TRBJ1-2,-,TRBV24-1,CATSLTEGGYTF,TGTGCCACCAGTCTCACCGAGGGTGGCTACACCTTC
-,TRBJ1-4,-,TRBV2,CAPLGPSSEVYGRYREKLFF,TGTGCCCCCCTCGGACCTAGCAGTGAAGTCTACGGCAGGTATAGGGAAAAACTGTTTTTT
-,TRBJ2-5,TRBD1,TRBV7-3,CASSPGQGETQYF,TGTGCCAGCAGCCCGGGACAGGGAGAGACCCAGTACTTC
-,TRBJ1-6,-,TRBV7-2,CASSHLNSALHF,TGTGCCAGCAGCCACTTGAATTCGGCCCTCCACTTT
-,TRBJ1-5,-,TRBV5-1,CASSLSAGAQPQHF,TGCGCCAGCAGCTTAAGCGCCGGGGCTCAGCCCCAGCATTTT
once,TRBJ1-3,-,TRBV6-5,CASSLTGTSGNTIYF,TGTGCCAGCAGTTTAACCGGGACCTCTGGAAACACCATATATTTT
once,TRBJ2-6,-,TRBV7-3,CASSLEGAIAGANVLTF,TGTGCCAGCAGCTTAGAGGGCGCGATCGCTGGGGCCAACGTCCTGACTTTC
-,TRBJ2-3,TRBD2,TRBV4-3,CASSQVSGALTDTQYF,TGCGCCAGCAGCCAGGTTAGCGGGGCCTTAACAGATACGCAGTATTTT
-,TRBJ1-4,-,TRBV6-5,CASSIMKGEWEKLFF,TGTGCCAGCAGCATCATGAAGGGGGAGTGGGAAAAACTGTTTTTT
-,TRBJ1-3,-,TRBV30,CAWSVLGWSGNTIYF,TGTGCCTGGAGTGTACTAGGTTGGTCTGGAAACACCATATATTTT
-,TRBJ1-3,-,TRBV12-3/TRBV12-4,CASSSGLGNTIYF,TGTGCCAGCAGTTCCGGGCTGGGAAACACCATATATTTT
-,TRBJ2-1,-,TRBV7-2,CASSFAPAPNEQFF,TGTGCCAGCAGCTTCGCCCCGGCCCCAAATGAGCAGTTCTTC
-,TRBJ2-1,-,TRBV12-3/TRBV12-4,CASRGDEGEQFF,TGTGCCAGCAGGGGGGATGAGGGTGAGCAGTTCTTC
-,TRBJ2-7,-,TRBV6-5,CASSYSTDSYEQYF,TGTGCCAGCAGTTACTCGACAGACTCCTACGAGCAGTACTTC
-,TRBJ1-5,-,TRBV5-1,CASSPGSFGNQPQHF,TGCGCCAGCAGCCCGGGGTCCTTTGGCAATCAGCCCCAGCATTTT
-,TRBJ1-2,-,TRBV6-2/TRBV6-3,CASSPRDNYGYTF,TGTGCCAGCAGCCCTCGGGACAACTATGGCTACACCTTC
-,TRBJ1-4,TRBD1,TRBV19,CASSRDRGEKLFF,TGTGCCAGTAGCCGGGACAGGGGTGAAAAACTGTTTTTT
large,TRBJ2-1,-,TRBV5-1,CASKPGTSIYNEQFF,TGCGCCAGCAAGCCCGGGACGAGCATTTACAATGAGCAGTTCTTC
-,TRBJ2-6,TRBD1,TRBV4-1,CASSPGQRASGANVLTF,TGCGCCAGCAGCCCGGGACAGAGGGCCTCCGGGGCCAACGTCCTGACTTTC
-,TRBJ2-5,-,TRBV5-5,CASSLPDRGLQETQYF,TGTGCCAGCAGCTTGCCTGATCGGGGGCTCCAAGAGACCCAGTACTTC
-,TRBJ1-3,TRBD1,TRBV10-3,CAISSDRGLGNTIYF,TGTGCCATCAGTTCTGACAGGGGGTTAGGAAACACCATATATTTT
-,TRBJ1-4,-,TRBV6-5,CASIHTGIPNEKLFF,TGTGCCAGCATACACACAGGGATACCTAATGAAAAACTGTTTTTT
-,TRBJ2-2,-,TRBV25-1,CASSDMTAIAGELFF,TGTGCCAGCAGTGACATGACAGCTATCGCCGGGGAGCTGTTTTTT
-,TRBJ1-5,-,TRBV4-3,CASSQGGSNQPQHF,TGCGCCAGCAGCCAGGGCGGGAGCAATCAGCCCCAGCATTTT
few,TRBJ1-2,-,TRBV29-1,CSAQDGNYGYTF,TGCAGCGCCCAGGACGGAAACTATGGCTACACCTTC
-,TRBJ1-1,-,TRBV7-9,CASSFIPFTEAFF,TGTGCCAGCAGCTTTATTCCGTTCACTGAAGCTTTCTTT
-,TRBJ2-7,-,TRBV27,CASSFRGQSSYEQYF,TGTGCCAGCAGTTTTCGGGGTCAGAGCTCCTACGAGCAGTACTTC
-,TRBJ2-2,-,TRBV4-3,CASSQDRRELFF,TGCGCCAGCAGCCAAGATAGAAGGGAGCTGTTTTTT
-,TRBJ1-6,-,TRBV5-6,CASSLRSNVSPLHF,TGTGCCAGCAGCTTGAGGTCGAACGTTTCACCCCTCCACTTT
once,TRBJ1-6,-,TRBV7-6,CASSPGWSRSSYNSPLHF,TGTGCCAGCAGCCCGGGGTGGAGTCGGAGCTCCTATAATTCACCCCTCCACTTT
few,TRBJ1-6,-,TRBV27,CASSLYRPRDSPLHF,TGTGCCAGCAGTTTATATCGTCCGAGGGATTCACCCCTCCACTTT
-,TRBJ2-3,-,TRBV7-3,CASSPEMGGVSTDTQYF,TGTGCCAGCAGCCCCGAAATGGGCGGGGTATCGACAGATACGCAGTATTTT
-,TRBJ1-1,-,TRBV7-3,CASSSDGAGDPLNTEAFF,TGTGCCAGCAGCTCGGACGGGGCAGGGGACCCCTTGAACACTGAAGCTTTCTTT
-,TRBJ2-3,-,TRBV10-3,CAISEDMGTQYF,TGTGCCATCAGTGAGGACATGGGTACGCAGTATTTT
-,TRBJ2-1,-,TRBV7-7,CASSLGLNPPYNEQFF,TGTGCTAGCAGCCTTGGTCTAAACCCCCCCTACAATGAGCAGTTCTTC
-,TRBJ1-6,-,TRBV6-6,CASSYFGVTDNSPLHF,TGTGCCAGCAGTTACTTCGGCGTTACAGATAATTCACCCCTCCACTTT
-,TRBJ1-4,-,TRBV27,CASTSGVTSEKLFF,TGTGCCAGCACGTCAGGGGTTACGAGTGAAAAACTGTTTTTT
-,TRBJ2-7,-,TRBV7-9,CASSYTTGTYEQYF,TGTGCCAGCAGCTACACCACCGGGACGTACGAGCAGTACTTC
-,TRBJ2-2,-,TRBV21-1,CASSKARGSGGNTGELFF,TGTGCCAGCAGCAAAGCGAGAGGTAGCGGGGGGAACACCGGGGAGCTGTTTTTT
once,TRBJ1-5,-,TRBV27,CASSLSFRDGNQPQHF,TGTGCCAGCAGTTTATCGTTCAGGGATGGCAATCAGCCCCAGCATTTT
-,TRBJ2-7,-,TRBV18,CASSHDTSTYEQYF,TGTGCCAGCTCACACGACACCAGCACCTACGAGCAGTACTTC
-,TRBJ2-7,-,TRBV12-3/TRBV12-4,CASSLKYEQYF,TGTGCCAGCAGTCTAAAATACGAGCAGTACTTC
-,TRBJ1-2,-,TRBV2,CASRGSWNYGYTF,TGTGCCAGCAGGGGTAGTTGGAACTATGGCTACACCTTC